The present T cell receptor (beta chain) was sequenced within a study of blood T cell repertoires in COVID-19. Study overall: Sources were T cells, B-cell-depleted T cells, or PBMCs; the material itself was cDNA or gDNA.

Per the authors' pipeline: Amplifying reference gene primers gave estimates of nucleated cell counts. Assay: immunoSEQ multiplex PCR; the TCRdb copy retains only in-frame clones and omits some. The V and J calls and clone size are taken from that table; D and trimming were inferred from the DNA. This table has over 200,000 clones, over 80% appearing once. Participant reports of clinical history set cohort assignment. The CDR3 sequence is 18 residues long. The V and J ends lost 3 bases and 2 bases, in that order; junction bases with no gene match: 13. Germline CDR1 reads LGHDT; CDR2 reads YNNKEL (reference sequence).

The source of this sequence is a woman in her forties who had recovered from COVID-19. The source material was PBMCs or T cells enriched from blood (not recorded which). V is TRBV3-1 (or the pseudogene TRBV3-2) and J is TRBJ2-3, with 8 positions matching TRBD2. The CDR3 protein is CASSHPRGGRDATDTQYF. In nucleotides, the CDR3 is TGTGCCAGCAGCCACCCCCGGGGGGGGCGGGACGCCACAGATACGCAGTATTTT.